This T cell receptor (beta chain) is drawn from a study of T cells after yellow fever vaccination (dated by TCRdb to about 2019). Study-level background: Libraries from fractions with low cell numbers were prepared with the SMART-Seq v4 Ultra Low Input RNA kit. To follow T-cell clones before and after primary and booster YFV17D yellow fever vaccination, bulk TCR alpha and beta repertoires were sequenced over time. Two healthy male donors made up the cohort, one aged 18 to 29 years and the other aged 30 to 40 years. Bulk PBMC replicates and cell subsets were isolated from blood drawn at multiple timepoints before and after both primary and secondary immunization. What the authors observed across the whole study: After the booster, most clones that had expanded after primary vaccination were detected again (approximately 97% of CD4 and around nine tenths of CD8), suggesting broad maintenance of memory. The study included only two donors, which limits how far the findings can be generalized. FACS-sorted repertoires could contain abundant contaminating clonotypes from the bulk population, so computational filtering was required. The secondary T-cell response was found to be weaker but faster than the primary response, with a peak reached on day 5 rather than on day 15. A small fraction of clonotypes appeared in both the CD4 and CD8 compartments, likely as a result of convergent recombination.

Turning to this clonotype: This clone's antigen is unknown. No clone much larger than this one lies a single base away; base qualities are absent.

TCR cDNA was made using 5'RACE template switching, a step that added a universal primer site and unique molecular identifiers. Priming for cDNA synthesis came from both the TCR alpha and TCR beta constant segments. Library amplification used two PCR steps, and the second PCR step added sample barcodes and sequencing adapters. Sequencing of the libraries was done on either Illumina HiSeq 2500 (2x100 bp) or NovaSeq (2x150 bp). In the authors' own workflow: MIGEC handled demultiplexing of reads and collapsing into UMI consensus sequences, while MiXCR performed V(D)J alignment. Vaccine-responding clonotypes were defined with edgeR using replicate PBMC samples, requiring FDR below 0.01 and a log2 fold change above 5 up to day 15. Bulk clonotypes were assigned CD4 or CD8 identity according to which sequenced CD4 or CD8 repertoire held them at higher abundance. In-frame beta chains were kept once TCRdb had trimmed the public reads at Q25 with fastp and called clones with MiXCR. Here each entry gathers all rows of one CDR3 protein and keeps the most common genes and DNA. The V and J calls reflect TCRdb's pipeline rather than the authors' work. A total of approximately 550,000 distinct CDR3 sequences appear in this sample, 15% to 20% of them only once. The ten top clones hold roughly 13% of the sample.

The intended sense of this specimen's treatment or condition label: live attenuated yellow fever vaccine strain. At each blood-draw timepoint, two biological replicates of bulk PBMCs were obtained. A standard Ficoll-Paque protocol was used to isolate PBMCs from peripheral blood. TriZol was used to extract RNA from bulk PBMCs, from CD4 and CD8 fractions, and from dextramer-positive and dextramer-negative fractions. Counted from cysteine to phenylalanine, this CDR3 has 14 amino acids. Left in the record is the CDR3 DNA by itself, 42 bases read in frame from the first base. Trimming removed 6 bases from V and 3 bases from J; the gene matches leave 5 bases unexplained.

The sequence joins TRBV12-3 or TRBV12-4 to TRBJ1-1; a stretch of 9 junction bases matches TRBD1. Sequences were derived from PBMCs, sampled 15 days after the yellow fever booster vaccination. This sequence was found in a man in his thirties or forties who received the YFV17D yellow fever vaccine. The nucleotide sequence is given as TGTGCCAGCAGAAACCGGGACAGGGACACTGAAGCTTTCTTT. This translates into CASRNRDRDTEAFF.